Listed below are T cell receptor beta chains from one sample, sequenced in a study of cytomegalovirus exposure and HLA in healthy donors. Libraries were prepared by immunoSEQ multiplex PCR; TCRdb keeps only in-frame clonotypes and omits some of them. The sample consists of around 220,000 clones, approximately 88% of them appearing once. The sample was PBMCs. The receptors originated from a woman aged 30 to 39 in good health and CMV-seropositive. Each CDR3 is given with its conserved first and last residue. The D gene is left open where the match is weak. A clone size is listed for some rows: how often the clone was seen (once, few, many), or a class if it is expanded.

len	j_gene	v_gene	abundance	d_gene	CDR3aa	CDR3nt
10	TRBJ2-3	TRBV29-1	-	-	CSVESDTQYF	TGCAGCGTTGAATCAGATACGCAGTATTTT
14	TRBJ2-5	TRBV27	-	TRBD2	CASSIGGLQETQYF	TGTGCCAGCAGTATTGGGGGACTACAAGAGACCCAGTACTTC
15	TRBJ2-1	TRBV7-9	-	-	CASSPDVYPYNEQFF	TGTGCCAGCAGCCCGGACGTCTACCCCTACAATGAGCAGTTCTTC
11	TRBJ2-1	TRBV14	-	-	CASRLRGEQFF	TGTGCCAGCAGGTTGCGCGGTGAGCAGTTCTTC
15	TRBJ1-3	TRBV5-6	-	TRBD1	CASSLDRISGNTIYF	TGTGCCAGCAGTCTGGACAGGATCTCTGGAAACACCATATATTTT
15	TRBJ1-2	TRBV18	few	TRBD1	CASSPPTGPTYGYTF	TGTGCCAGCTCACCACCGACAGGGCCGACCTATGGCTACACCTTC
13	TRBJ1-3	TRBV5-1	-	-	CASSLTTGNTIYF	TGCGCCAGCAGCTTGACGACTGGAAACACCATATATTTT
14	TRBJ2-7	TRBV28	once	-	CASSLPQGLGEQYF	TGTGCCAGCAGTTTACCGCAGGGTTTGGGCGAGCAGTACTTC
13	TRBJ2-7	TRBV29-1	-	-	CSVVVGGPYEQYF	TGCAGCGTTGTTGTAGGGGGACCCTACGAGCAGTACTTC
11	TRBJ2-3	TRBV20-1	-	-	CSASGGDTQYF	TGCAGTGCTAGCGGTGGAGATACGCAGTATTTT
13	TRBJ2-7	TRBV30	few	-	CAWSDAGRYEQYF	TGTGCCTGGAGTGATGCAGGGAGATACGAGCAGTACTTC
14	TRBJ1-4	TRBV7-6	-	-	CASSLNPRDQKLFF	TGTGCCAGCAGCTTAAACCCCCGAGATCAAAAACTGTTTTTT
14	TRBJ1-2	TRBV9	-	-	CASSVAPENYGYTF	TGTGCCAGCAGCGTAGCTCCAGAAAACTATGGCTACACCTTC
13	TRBJ2-7	TRBV5-4	-	-	CASSFGGDLEQYF	TGTGCCAGCAGCTTTGGGGGCGACTTGGAGCAGTACTTC
16	TRBJ2-6	TRBV2	-	-	CASSEEGRYGANVLTF	TGTGCCAGCAGTGAGGAGGGACGTTATGGGGCCAACGTCCTGACTTTC
16	TRBJ2-1	TRBV29-1	-	-	CSVDGGVRLANNEQFF	TGCAGCGTTGATGGCGGGGTTCGGCTAGCTAACAATGAGCAGTTCTTC
15	TRBJ1-2	TRBV4-3	-	-	CASSASETGSQGYTF	TGCGCCAGCAGCGCAAGTGAAACGGGGAGTCAGGGCTACACCTTC
13	TRBJ1-1	TRBV2	-	TRBD1	CARETGMSTEAFF	TGTGCCAGAGAGACAGGGATGAGCACTGAAGCTTTCTTT
14	TRBJ1-2	TRBV30	-	-	CAGKGRNKHYGYTF	TGTGCCGGAAAAGGACGGAACAAGCACTATGGCTACACCTTC
13	TRBJ1-1	TRBV11-3	-	-	CASSEEENTEAFF	TGTGCCAGCAGCGAAGAAGAGAACACTGAAGCTTTCTTT
15	TRBJ2-2	TRBV2	-	TRBD1	CASRGQGMNTGELFF	TGTGCCAGCAGAGGACAGGGGATGAACACCGGGGAGCTGTTTTTT
13	TRBJ1-2	TRBV18	-	TRBD1	CASSPGQGNGYTF	TGTGCCAGCTCACCGGGACAGGGGAATGGCTACACCTTC
13	TRBJ2-1	TRBV4-1	few	-	CASSPLSYNEQFF	TGCGCCAGCAGCCCTCTCTCCTACAATGAGCAGTTCTTC
15	TRBJ1-4	TRBV29-1	-	-	CSVGGPGGEDEKLFF	TGCAGCGTTGGGGGCCCGGGAGGGGAGGATGAAAAACTGTTTTTT
15	TRBJ2-3	TRBV13	-	-	CASTLRGGSGDTQYF	TGTGCCAGCACCCTCAGGGGCGGGAGTGGAGATACGCAGTATTTT
15	TRBJ1-2	TRBV28	-	TRBD1	CASSRGTGANYGYTF	TGTGCCAGCAGTCGAGGGACAGGGGCTAACTATGGCTACACCTTC
13	TRBJ2-3	TRBV6-4	-	-	CASSGASTDTQYF	TGTGCCAGCAGTGGAGCGAGCACAGATACGCAGTATTTT
14	TRBJ2-5	TRBV4-2	-	TRBD2	CASSLAGGSETQYF	TGTGCCAGCAGCCTAGCGGGAGGGAGTGAGACCCAGTACTTC
13	TRBJ2-3	TRBV7-3	many	-	CASSLSGADTQYF	TGTGCCAGCAGCCTATCTGGAGCGGATACGCAGTATTTT
17	TRBJ1-5	TRBV4-1	-	TRBD1	CASSQETGLRGNQPQHF	TGCGCCAGCAGCCAAGAGACAGGGCTCCGGGGCAATCAGCCCCAGCATTTT
14	TRBJ2-1	TRBV7-3	-	-	CASSLSGLTNEQFF	TGTGCCAGCAGCTTAAGTGGACTAACCAATGAGCAGTTCTTC
13	TRBJ1-5	TRBV5-1	many	-	CASSLEGLQPQHF	TGCGCCAGCAGCTTGGAGGGCCTTCAGCCCCAGCATTTT
14	TRBJ2-1	TRBV7-9	once	-	CASSLPALGNEQFF	TGTGCCAGCAGCTTACCGGCCCTTGGGAATGAGCAGTTCTTC
15	TRBJ1-5	TRBV28	-	-	CASSTGRVFNQPQHF	TGTGCCAGCAGTACCGGCAGGGTTTTCAATCAGCCCCAGCATTTT
13	TRBJ1-5	TRBV30	-	TRBD1	CAWSRQGGMPQHF	TGTGCCTGGAGTCGACAGGGGGGAATGCCCCAGCATTTT
15	TRBJ2-7	TRBV10-3	-	TRBD2	CAISESGAGAYEQYF	TGTGCCATCAGTGAGTCTGGAGCGGGAGCTTACGAGCAGTACTTC
11	TRBJ1-2	TRBV27	few	-	CASSAGSGYTF	TGTGCCAGCAGTGCAGGCTCTGGCTACACCTTC
14	TRBJ2-7	TRBV15	-	TRBD2	CATSSYTSGSEQYF	TGTGCCACCAGCAGCTATACTAGCGGGAGCGAGCAGTACTTC
14	TRBJ1-5	TRBV2	-	-	CASSDRPHNQPQHF	TGTGCCAGCAGTGACAGACCGCACAATCAGCCCCAGCATTTT
14	TRBJ2-7	TRBV28	-	-	CASSYRGLKYEQYF	TGTGCCAGCAGTTATCGGGGGTTGAAATACGAGCAGTACTTC
15	TRBJ2-4	TRBV6-5	-	TRBD1	CASSYERTGFDIQYF	TGTGCCAGCAGTTACGAGAGGACAGGGTTTGACATTCAGTACTTC
16	TRBJ1-2	TRBV4-1	-	-	CASSQPINRTIYGYTF	TGCGCCAGCAGCCAACCAATTAACAGGACGATCTATGGCTACACCTTC
14	TRBJ1-1	TRBV5-1	-	TRBD1	CASGTGTGVTEAFF	TGCGCCAGCGGAACCGGGACAGGGGTGACTGAAGCTTTCTTT
14	TRBJ1-1	TRBV6-5	-	TRBD1	CASSYSGTAPGAFF	TGTGCCAGCAGTTACTCCGGGACAGCGCCCGGAGCTTTCTTT
13	TRBJ2-1	TRBV27	-	-	CATGTGSYNEQFF	TGTGCCACCGGGACTGGCTCCTACAATGAGCAGTTCTTC
17	TRBJ2-1	TRBV5-1	-	TRBD2	CASSLGVLAVMYNEQFF	TGCGCCAGCAGCTTAGGAGTACTAGCGGTTATGTACAATGAGCAGTTCTTC
12	TRBJ1-1	TRBV30	-	-	CACQETNTEAFF	TGTGCCTGCCAAGAGACGAACACTGAAGCTTTCTTT
12	TRBJ2-7	TRBV10-3	-	TRBD1	CANSGTGDEQYF	TGTGCCAACTCCGGGACAGGTGACGAGCAGTACTTC